This passage covers 15 T cell receptor beta chains from one sample sequenced in a study of memory CD4+ T cells and cytomegalovirus serostatus. Method: immunoSEQ multiplex PCR; TCRdb's copy keeps in-frame clones and lacks some. The sample includes 35,000 to 55,000 clones, 76% of them seen just once. The sort gate was single viable CD3+CD4+CD8-CD45RO+ cells for memory CD4+ T cells. Material: memory CD4+ T cells from blood. Receptors originate from an adult in good health and CMV-seronegative.

The gene calls are TRBV5-1 and TRBJ1-2; no reliable D call. Trimming shortened V by 6 bases and J by 4 bases, and 10 bases separated the two germline ends. Germline CDR1 SGHRS, CDR2 YFSETQ. CDR3 size: 12 residues. This chain's CDR3 is CASTQNFYGYTF. The CDR3 bases are TGCGCCAGCACACAAAACTTCTATGGCTACACCTTC.

The genes are TRBV7-8 and TRBJ1-5; a weak D match, TRBD1 (6 bases). Deletions cut 4 bases from V and 5 bases from J, with 24 bases between. In germline, CDR1 is SGHVS, CDR2 FQNEAQ. This CDR3 has 18 residues. The CDR3 coding sequence is TGTGCCAGCAGCTCCCGGAACAGGGACTCTTGGAGCTATCAGCCCCAGCATTTT. Protein product: CASSSRNRDSWSYQPQHF. The full variable domain, with the rest looked up from reference TRBV7-8 and TRBJ1-5, is GAGVSQSPRYKVAKRGQDVALRCDPISGHVSLFWYQQALGQGPEFLTYFQNEAQLDKSGLPSDRFFAERPEGSVSTLKIQRTQQEDSAVYLCASSSRNRDSWSYQPQHFGDGTRLSIL.

This clone was seen a handful of times. This sequence joins TRBV5-1 and TRBJ2-5; TRBD1 might be the D (5 bases). Germline CDR1 is SGHRS and CDR2 is YFSETQ. V was shortened by 2 bases and J by 5 bases, with 13 bases between the two germline ends. The CDR3 sequence is 14 residues long. CDR3 amino acids: CASSLGRARETQYF. The DNA for the CDR3 is TGCGCCAGCAGCTTAGGCAGGGCGCGGGAGACCCAGTACTTC.

The V gene is TRBV10-3, the J gene TRBJ2-5; 8 nucleotides agree with TRBD2. The CDR3 runs to 15 residues. The J segment lost 5 bases and the V segment lost 3 bases, leaving 8 bases of the junction unmatched. From germline, CDR1 is ENHRY and CDR2 SYGVKD. In DNA form, the CDR3 reads TGTGCCATCAGTGAAGGCGGGGGGTCGGAGGAGACCCAGTACTTC. Translated: CAISEGGGSEETQYF.

This clone was observed a few times. V usage is TRBV19 and J usage is TRBJ1-6; D gene unclear. The CDR3 is 15 amino acids. Trimming pared 6 bases from V and 5 bases from J, leaving 14 bases between. The germline V gene has CDR1 LNHDA and CDR2 SQIVND (reference sequence). The CDR3 spells CASREPGQNNSPLHF. CDR3 coding DNA: TGTGCCAGTAGGGAGCCAGGTCAAAATAATTCACCCCTCCACTTT.

The V and J genes are TRBV5-6 and TRBJ2-4, with TRBD2 as a possible D gene (6 bases). Germline V gives CDR1 SGHDT, CDR2 YYEEEE. Trimming removed 4 bases from V and 0 bases from J, with 14 bases in between. This CDR3 has 16 residues. CDR3 protein: CASSRGYDIAKNIQYF. The CDR3 coding sequence is TGTGCCAGCAGCCGGGGGTACGATATAGCCAAAAACATTCAGTACTTC. The full variable domain, with the rest looked up from reference TRBV5-6 and TRBJ2-4, is DAGVTQSPTHLIKTRGQQVTLRCSPKSGHDTVSWYQQALGQGPQFIFQYYEEEERQRGNFPDRFSGHQFPNYSSELNVNALLLGDSALYLCASSRGYDIAKNIQYFGAGTRLSVL.

The chain is built from TRBV6-1 and TRBJ1-1, with TRBD1 identical over 9 bases. Germline V CDR1 and CDR2: MNHNS, SASEGT. Trimming cost V 6 bases and J 4 bases; bases outside gene matches: 3. The CDR3 loop spans 13 amino acids. The CDR3 loop is CASRGQGGTEAFF. As DNA, the CDR3 is TGTGCCAGCAGGGGACAGGGAGGCACTGAAGCTTTCTTT.

This clone has just one count. V and J are TRBV30 and TRBJ1-5, with TRBD1 matching over 9 bases. In germline, CDR1 is GTSNPN, CDR2 SVGIG (reference sequence). The ends lost 2 bases at V and 7 bases at J; junction bases unmatched: 3. This CDR3 contains 13 residues. CDR3: CAWSTTGGQPQHF. The CDR3, as DNA: TGTGCCTGGAGTACTACAGGGGGCCAGCCCCAGCATTTT.

This clone was observed once. This chain joins TRBV19 and TRBJ1-4, with 8 bases aligning to TRBD1. Looked up from germline, CDR1 is LNHDA and CDR2 is SQIVND (reference sequence). CDR3 length equals 13 residues. V was clipped by 6 bases and J by 8 bases; unmatched bases: 5. Written as DNA, the CDR3 is TGTGCCAGTAGCCAGGGGGCGAGGGAAAAACTGTTTTTT. This codes for CASSQGAREKLFF. The full variable domain, in which reference TRBV19 and TRBJ1-4 provide the parts outside the CDR3, is DGGITQSPKYLFRKEGQNVTLSCEQNLNHDAMYWYRQDPGQGLRLIYYSQIVNDFQKGDIAEGYSVSREKKESFPLTVTSAQKNPTAFYLCASSQGAREKLFFGSGTQLSVL.

The rearrangement uses TRBV6-5 and TRBJ1-6; unclear D gene. CDR3 length equals 14 residues. Per germline, CDR1 MNHEY and CDR2 SVGAGI. The V gene lost 2 bases and the J gene lost 9 bases, with 11 bases spanning the gap. The CDR3 nucleotides read TGTGCCAGCAGTTACCGTTTTGCCAGTTCACCCCTCCACTTT. Residues: CASSYRFASSPLHF.

The V gene is TRBV6-1, the J gene TRBJ2-1; no clear D. V dropped 8 bases and J dropped 3 bases, with 5 bases sitting between them. Germline CDR1 reads MNHNS; CDR2 reads SASEGT. This CDR3 has 11 amino acids. CDR3 in DNA: TGTGCCAGCGTACGCTACAATGAGCAGTTCTTC. Amino acids: CASVRYNEQFF.

The CDR3 DNA sequence: TGTGCCATCACGACCGGGCCCAAATTGGGGACCCAGTACTTC. This encodes CAITTGPKLGTQYF. The chain uses TRBV6-1 and TRBJ2-5; D uncertain. CDR3 size: 14 residues. Trimming removed 10 bases at V and 7 bases at J, with 22 bases between. Germline lookup yields CDR1 MNHNS and CDR2 SASEGT.

This clone was recorded once. The rearrangement links TRBV6-6 to TRBJ2-4; tentatively, D is TRBD1 (8 bases). CDR3 length: 16 amino acids. The germline V and J ends were trimmed by 6 bases and 8 bases, with 23 bases remaining between them. CDR1 MNHNY and CDR2 SVGAGI come from the germline V gene (reference sequence). The CDR3 spells CASRPQGEGRLDIQYF. The CDR3 DNA is TGTGCCAGCAGACCACAGGGGGAGGGTCGTTTGGACATTCAGTACTTC.

CDR3 amino acids: CAISEVYLRGGAGEQFF. The CDR3 nucleotides are TGTGCCATCAGTGAGGTGTATCTTCGCGGGGGGGCGGGTGAGCAGTTCTTC. The V gene is TRBV10-3, the J gene TRBJ2-1; 9 nucleotides align to TRBD2. The CDR3 is 17 residues long. Trimming took 2 bases from V and 9 from J; bases not matched to a gene: 14. Per the germline V gene, CDR1 is ENHRY and CDR2 is SYGVKD.

V gene TRBV6-1 combines with J gene TRBJ1-5; D uncertain. Germline CDR1 reads MNHNS; CDR2 reads SASEGT. The V and J ends lost 6 bases and 3 bases respectively, with 15 bases between them. The CDR3 spans 15 residues. The CDR3 spells CASSPSGGNNQPQHF. CDR3 nucleotides: TGTGCCAGCAGCCCCTCCGGAGGAAACAATCAGCCCCAGCATTTT.